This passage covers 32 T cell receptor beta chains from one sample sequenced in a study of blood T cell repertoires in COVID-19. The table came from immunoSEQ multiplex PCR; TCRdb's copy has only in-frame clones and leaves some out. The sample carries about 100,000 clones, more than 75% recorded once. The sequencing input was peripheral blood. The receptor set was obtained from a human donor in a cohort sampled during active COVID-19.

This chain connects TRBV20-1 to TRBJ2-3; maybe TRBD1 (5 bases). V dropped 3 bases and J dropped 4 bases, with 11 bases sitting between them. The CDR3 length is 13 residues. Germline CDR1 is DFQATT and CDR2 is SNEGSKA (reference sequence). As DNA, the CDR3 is TGCAGTGCTAGTCGTGGGGCCCCAGATACGCAGTATTTT. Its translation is CSASRGAPDTQYF.

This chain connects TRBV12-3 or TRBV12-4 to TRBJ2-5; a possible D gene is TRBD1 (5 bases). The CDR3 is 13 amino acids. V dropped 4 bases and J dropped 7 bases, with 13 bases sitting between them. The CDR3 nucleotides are TGTGCCAGCAGTTCGACAGCCCAATGGACCCAGTACTTC. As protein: CASSSTAQWTQYF.

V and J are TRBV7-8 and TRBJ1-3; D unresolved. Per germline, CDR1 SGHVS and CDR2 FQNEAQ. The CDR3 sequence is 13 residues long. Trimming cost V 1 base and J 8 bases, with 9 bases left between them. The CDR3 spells CASSLGLLDTIYF. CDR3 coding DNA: TGTGCCAGCAGCTTAGGACTGTTGGACACCATATATTTT.

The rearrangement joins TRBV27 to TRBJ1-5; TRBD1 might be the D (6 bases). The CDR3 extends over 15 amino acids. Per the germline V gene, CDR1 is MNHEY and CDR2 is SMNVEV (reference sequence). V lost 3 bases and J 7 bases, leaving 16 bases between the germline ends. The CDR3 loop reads CASSLGTGQGQPQHF. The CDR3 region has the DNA TGTGCCAGCAGTTTGGGTACAGGGCAGGGGCAGCCCCAGCATTTT.

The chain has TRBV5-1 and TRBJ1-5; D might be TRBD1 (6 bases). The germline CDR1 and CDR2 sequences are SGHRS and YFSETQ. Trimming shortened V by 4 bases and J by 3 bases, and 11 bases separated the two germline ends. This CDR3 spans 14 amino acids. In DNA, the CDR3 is TGCGCCAGCAGCGAAGGGACATCCAATCAGCCCCAGCATTTT. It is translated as CASSEGTSNQPQHF.

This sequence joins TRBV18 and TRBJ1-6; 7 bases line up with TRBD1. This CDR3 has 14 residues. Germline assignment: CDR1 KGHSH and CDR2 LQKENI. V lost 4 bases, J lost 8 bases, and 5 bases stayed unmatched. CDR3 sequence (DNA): TGTGCCAGCTCACGCGGACAGGTTTATTCACCCCTCCACTTT. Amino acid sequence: CASSRGQVYSPLHF.

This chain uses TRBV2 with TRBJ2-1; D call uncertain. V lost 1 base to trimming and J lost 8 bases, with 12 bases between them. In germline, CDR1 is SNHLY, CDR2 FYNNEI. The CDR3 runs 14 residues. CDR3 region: CASSEGVLSDEQFF. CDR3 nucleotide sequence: TGTGCCAGCAGTGAAGGAGTGCTTTCGGATGAGCAGTTCTTC. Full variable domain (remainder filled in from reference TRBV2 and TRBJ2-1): EPEVTQTPSHQVTQMGQEVILRCVPISNHLYFYWYRQILGQKVEFLVSFYNNEISEKSEIFDDQFSVERPDGSNFTLKIRSTKLEDSAMYFCASSEGVLSDEQFFGPGTRLTVL.

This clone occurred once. CDR3 DNA sequence: TGCAGCGTTGCCCCGAGCTCCTACGAGCAGTACTTC. Translation: CSVAPSSYEQYF. The chain couples TRBV29-1 to TRBJ2-7; D ambiguous. Germline V CDR1 and CDR2: SQVTM, ANQGSEA. The CDR3 length is 12 residues. V shed 4 bases and J shed 0 bases, with 7 bases lying between them.

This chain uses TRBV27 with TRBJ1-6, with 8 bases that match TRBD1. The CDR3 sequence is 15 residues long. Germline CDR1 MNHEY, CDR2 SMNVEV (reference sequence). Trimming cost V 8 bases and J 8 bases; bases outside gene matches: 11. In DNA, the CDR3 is TGTGCCAGCGCCCTGGGGACAGGATGGTATTCACCCCTCCACTTT. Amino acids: CASALGTGWYSPLHF.

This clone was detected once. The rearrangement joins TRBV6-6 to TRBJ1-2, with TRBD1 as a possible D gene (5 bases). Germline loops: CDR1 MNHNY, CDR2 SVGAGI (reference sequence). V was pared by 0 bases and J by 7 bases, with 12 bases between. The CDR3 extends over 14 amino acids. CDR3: CASSYSFLGLGYTF. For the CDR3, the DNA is TGTGCCAGCAGTTACTCTTTTTTGGGGCTTGGCTACACCTTC.

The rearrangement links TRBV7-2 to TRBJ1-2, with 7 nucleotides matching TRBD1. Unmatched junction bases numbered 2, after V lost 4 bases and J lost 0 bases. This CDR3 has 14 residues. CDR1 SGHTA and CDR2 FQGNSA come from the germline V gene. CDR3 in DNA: TGTGCCAGCAGCTGGGACAGAACTAACTATGGCTACACCTTC. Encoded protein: CASSWDRTNYGYTF.

Here the CDR3 DNA reads TGTGCCAGCCGAACAGGGGGAAAAAACCAGCCCCAGCATTTT. This gives the protein CASRTGGKNQPQHF. This chain joins TRBV6-6 and TRBJ1-5; 8 bases are shared with TRBD1. The CDR3 contains 14 residues. V trimming: 8 bases; J trimming: 7 bases; junction bases outside the gene matches: 10. CDR1 and CDR2 (germline): MNHNY, SVGAGI (reference sequence).

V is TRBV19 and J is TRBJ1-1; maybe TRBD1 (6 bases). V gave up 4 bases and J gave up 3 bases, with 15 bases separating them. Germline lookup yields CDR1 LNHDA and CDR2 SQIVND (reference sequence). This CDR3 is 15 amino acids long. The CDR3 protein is CASSRRLTGHTEAFF. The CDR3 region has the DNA TGTGCCAGTAGTAGGCGACTTACAGGGCACACTGAAGCTTTCTTT.

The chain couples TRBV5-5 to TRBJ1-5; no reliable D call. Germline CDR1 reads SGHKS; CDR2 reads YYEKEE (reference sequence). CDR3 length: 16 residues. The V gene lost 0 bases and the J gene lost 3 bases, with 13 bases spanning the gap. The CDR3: CASSLAVPGLNQPQHF. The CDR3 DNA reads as TGTGCCAGCAGCTTGGCTGTCCCCGGACTCAATCAGCCCCAGCATTTT. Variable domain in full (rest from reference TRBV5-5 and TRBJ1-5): DAGVTQSPTHLIKTRGQQVTLRCSPISGHKSVSWYQQVLGQGPQFIFQYYEKEERGRGNFPDRFSARQFPNYSSELNVNALLLGDSALYLCASSLAVPGLNQPQHFGDGTRLSIL.

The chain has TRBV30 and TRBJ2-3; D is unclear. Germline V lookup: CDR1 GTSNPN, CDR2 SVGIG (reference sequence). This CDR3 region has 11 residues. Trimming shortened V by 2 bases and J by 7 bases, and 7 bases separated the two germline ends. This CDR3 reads CAWSLENTQYF. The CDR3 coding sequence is TGTGCCTGGAGTTTGGAGAATACGCAGTATTTT.

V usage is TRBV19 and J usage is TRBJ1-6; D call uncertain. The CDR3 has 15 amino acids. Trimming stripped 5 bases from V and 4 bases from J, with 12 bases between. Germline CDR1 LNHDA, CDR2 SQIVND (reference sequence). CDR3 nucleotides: TGTGCCAGTAGTCCAAGGACTGATTATAATTCACCCCTCCACTTT. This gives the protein CASSPRTDYNSPLHF.

The CDR3 loop is CASSLAGGWETQYF. CDR3 DNA sequence: TGTGCCAGCAGCTTAGCTGGGGGGTGGGAGACCCAGTACTTC. This rearrangement joins TRBV7-2 to TRBJ2-5; tentative D call: TRBD2 (6 bases). V gave up 0 bases and J gave up 5 bases, with 10 bases separating them. This CDR3 is 14 amino acids long. Germline-derived CDR1 and CDR2 are SGHTA and FQGNSA.

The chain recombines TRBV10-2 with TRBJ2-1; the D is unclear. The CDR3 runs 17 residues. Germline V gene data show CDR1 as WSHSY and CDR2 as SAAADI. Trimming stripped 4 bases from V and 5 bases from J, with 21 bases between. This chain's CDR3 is CASSGPRRGGNNNEQFF. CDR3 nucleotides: TGCGCCAGCAGTGGACCCCGTCGCGGCGGAAACAACAATGAGCAGTTCTTC.

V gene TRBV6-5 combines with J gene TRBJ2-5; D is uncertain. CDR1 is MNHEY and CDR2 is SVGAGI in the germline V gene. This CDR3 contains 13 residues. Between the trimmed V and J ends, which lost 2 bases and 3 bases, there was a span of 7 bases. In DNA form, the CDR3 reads TGTGCCAGCAGTTACGGCCGTAAAGAGACCCAGTACTTC. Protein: CASSYGRKETQYF.

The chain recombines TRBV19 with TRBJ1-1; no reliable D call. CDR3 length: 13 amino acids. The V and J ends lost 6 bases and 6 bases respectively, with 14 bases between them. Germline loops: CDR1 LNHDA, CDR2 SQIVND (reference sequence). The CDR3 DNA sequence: TGTGCCAGTAGGGCCAACGAGAGGCCTGAAGCTTTCTTT. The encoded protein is CASRANERPEAFF.

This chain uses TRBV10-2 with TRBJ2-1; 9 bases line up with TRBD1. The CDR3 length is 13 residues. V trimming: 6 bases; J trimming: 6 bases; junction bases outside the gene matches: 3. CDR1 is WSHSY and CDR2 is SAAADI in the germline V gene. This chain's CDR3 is CASSGQGFNEQFF. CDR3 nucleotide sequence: TGCGCCAGCAGCGGACAGGGGTTCAATGAGCAGTTCTTC.

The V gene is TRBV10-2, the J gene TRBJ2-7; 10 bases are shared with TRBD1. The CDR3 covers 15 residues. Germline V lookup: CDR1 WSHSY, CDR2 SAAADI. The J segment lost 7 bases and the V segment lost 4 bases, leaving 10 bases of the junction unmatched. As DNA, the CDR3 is TGCGCCAGCAGTGGGGCCGGGACAGGGGTGGGGGAGCAGTACTTC. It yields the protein CASSGAGTGVGEQYF.

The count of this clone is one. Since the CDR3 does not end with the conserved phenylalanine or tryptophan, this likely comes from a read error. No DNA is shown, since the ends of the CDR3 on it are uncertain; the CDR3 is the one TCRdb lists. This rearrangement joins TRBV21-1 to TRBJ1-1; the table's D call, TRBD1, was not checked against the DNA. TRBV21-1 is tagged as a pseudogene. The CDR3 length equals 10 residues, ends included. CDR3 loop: CASSTRDRGY.

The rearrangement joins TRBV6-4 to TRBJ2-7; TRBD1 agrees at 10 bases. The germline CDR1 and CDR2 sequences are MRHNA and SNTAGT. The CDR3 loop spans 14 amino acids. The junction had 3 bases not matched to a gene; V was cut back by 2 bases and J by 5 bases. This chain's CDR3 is CASSDDRGQDEQYF. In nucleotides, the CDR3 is TGTGCCAGCAGTGACGACAGGGGGCAGGACGAGCAGTACTTC.

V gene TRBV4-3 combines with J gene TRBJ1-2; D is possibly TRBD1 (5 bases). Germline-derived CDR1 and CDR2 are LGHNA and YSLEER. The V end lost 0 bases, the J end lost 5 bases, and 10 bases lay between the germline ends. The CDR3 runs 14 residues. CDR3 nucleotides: TGCGCCAGCAGCCAAGATGGGGCAGTATATGGCTACACCTTC. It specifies CASSQDGAVYGYTF.

The CDR3, as DNA: TGCGCCAGCAGCTTGGCCCGGTGTGGACTAGCGGGATGCGAGCAGTACTTC. This gives the protein CASSLARCGLAGCEQYF. J is TRBJ2-7 and V is TRBV5-1, with 12 bases matching TRBD2. V dropped 0 bases and J dropped 6; count of bases not matched to a gene: 10. CDR3 length equals 17 residues. CDR1 SGHRS and CDR2 YFSETQ come from the germline V gene.

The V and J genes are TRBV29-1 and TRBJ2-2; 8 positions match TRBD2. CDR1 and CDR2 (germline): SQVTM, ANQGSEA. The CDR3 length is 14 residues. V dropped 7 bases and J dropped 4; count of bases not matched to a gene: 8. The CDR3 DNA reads TGCAGCGCCCGGGGGGGGTTGGGCACCGGGGAGCTGTTTTTT. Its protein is CSARGGLGTGELFF.

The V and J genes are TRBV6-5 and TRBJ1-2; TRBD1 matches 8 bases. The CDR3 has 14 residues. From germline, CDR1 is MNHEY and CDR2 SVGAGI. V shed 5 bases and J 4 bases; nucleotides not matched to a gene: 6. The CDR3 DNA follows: TGTGCCAGCAGTACCACAGGACAGGGCTATGGCTACACCTTC. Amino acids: CASSTTGQGYGYTF.

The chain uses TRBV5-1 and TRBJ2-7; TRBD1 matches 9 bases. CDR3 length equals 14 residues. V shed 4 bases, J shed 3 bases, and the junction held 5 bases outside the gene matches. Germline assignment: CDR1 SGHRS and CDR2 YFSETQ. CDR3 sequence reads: CASSPQDRGYEQYF. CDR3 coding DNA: TGCGCCAGCAGCCCTCAGGACAGGGGCTACGAGCAGTACTTC.

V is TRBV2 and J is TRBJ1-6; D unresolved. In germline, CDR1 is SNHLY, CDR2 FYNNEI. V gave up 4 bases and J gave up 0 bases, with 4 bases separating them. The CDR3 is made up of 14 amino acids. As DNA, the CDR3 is TGTGCCAGCAGTGTAGTCTCCTATAATTCACCCCTCCACTTT. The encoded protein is CASSVVSYNSPLHF.

Here the CDR3 DNA reads TGTGCCAGCAGCTTAGCCCGCAGGACCTACGAGCAGTACTTC. Translating it yields CASSLARRTYEQYF. The chain carries TRBV7-9 and TRBJ2-7; no clear D gene. Trimming cost V 0 bases and J 2 bases, with 8 bases left between them. Germline V gene lookup returns CDR1 SEHNR and CDR2 FQNEAQ (reference sequence). The CDR3 length is 14 residues.

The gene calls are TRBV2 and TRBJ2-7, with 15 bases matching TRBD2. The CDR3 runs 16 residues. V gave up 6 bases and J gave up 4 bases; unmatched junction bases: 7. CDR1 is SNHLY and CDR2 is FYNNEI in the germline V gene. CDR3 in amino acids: CASSEGLAGGIYEQYF. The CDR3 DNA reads TGTGCCAGCAGCGAGGGACTAGCGGGAGGTATTTACGAGCAGTACTTC.